This entry lists 16 T cell receptor beta chains sequenced from one sample in a study of T cell responses to AZD1222 COVID-19 vaccine. This table comes from immunoSEQ multiplex PCR, and its TCRdb copy is limited to in-frame clones, with some not included. Of under 200,000 clones in the sample, over 85% were seen once. Sequences were derived from peripheral blood, sampled 28 days after the second dose of the MenACWY control vaccine. These receptors were obtained from an adult who received the MenACWY meningococcal vaccine as a control.

V is TRBV19 and J is TRBJ2-7; TRBD1 agrees at 7 bases. Germline CDR1 reads LNHDA; CDR2 reads SQIVND (reference sequence). The CDR3 consists of 10 residues. Germline trimming cut 7 bases from V and 12 bases from J; bases unmatched to any gene: 6. The CDR3 loop reads CASTLTGRYF. Written as DNA, the CDR3 is TGTGCCAGTACCTTGACAGGGCGGTACTTC.

CDR3 sequence: CASSMGQVTTNYGYTF. CDR3 nucleotides: TGTGCCAGTAGTATGGGACAGGTAACGACCAACTATGGCTACACCTTC. V is TRBV19 and J is TRBJ1-2; TRBD1 matches 8 bases. This CDR3 has 16 residues. From germline, CDR1 is LNHDA and CDR2 SQIVND (reference sequence). The V segment lost 3 bases and the J segment 2 bases; nucleotides outside the gene matches: 8. Filled out from reference TRBV19 and TRBJ1-2, the complete variable domain reads DGGITQSPKYLFRKEGQNVTLSCEQNLNHDAMYWYRQDPGQGLRLIYYSQIVNDFQKGDIAEGYSVSREKKESFPLTVTSAQKNPTAFYLCASSMGQVTTNYGYTFGSGTRLTVV.

The V and J genes are TRBV7-2 and TRBJ1-1; possibly TRBD1 for D (5 bases). Germline V gene data show CDR1 as SGHTA and CDR2 as FQGNSA. The V gene lost 6 bases and the J gene lost 0 bases, with 8 bases spanning the gap. The CDR3 is 13 residues long. The CDR3 coding sequence is TGTGCCAGCAGAGAGGACATGAACACTGAAGCTTTCTTT. Amino acids: CASREDMNTEAFF.

The J gene is TRBJ2-7, the V gene TRBV6-1; unclear D gene. Trimming took 1 base from V and 6 from J, leaving 16 bases between them. Germline CDR1 reads MNHNS; CDR2 reads SASEGT. This CDR3 spans 15 amino acids. The CDR3 sequence is CASSEGTIAVFEQYF. CDR3 nucleotide sequence: TGTGCCAGCAGTGAAGGCACTATCGCAGTATTCGAGCAGTACTTC.

CDR3 amino acids: CASSRTSGRSNTGELFF. DNA of the CDR3: TGTGCCAGCAGTAGAACTAGCGGGAGGTCGAACACCGGGGAGCTGTTTTTT. This rearrangement joins TRBV27 to TRBJ2-2; 12 nucleotides agree with TRBD2. V dropped 5 bases and J dropped 0; count of bases not matched to a gene: 4. CDR1 is MNHEY, CDR2 SMNVEV, per germline (reference sequence). The length of the CDR3 is 17 residues.

This chain connects TRBV28 to TRBJ2-1; D is uncertain. The CDR3 runs to 14 residues. Germline CDR1 reads MDHEN; CDR2 reads SYDVKM. Trimming stripped 6 bases from V and 9 bases from J, with 18 bases between. This CDR3 is CASSPPTGLGEQFF. CDR3 sequence (DNA): TGTGCCAGCAGCCCACCGACGGGTTTAGGTGAGCAGTTCTTC.

With regard to this clone: This same CDR3 is encoded by further DNA sequences in the sample. The chain joins TRBV18 to TRBJ1-3, with D unresolved. CDR1 is KGHSH, CDR2 LQKENI, per germline. CDR3 size: 16 residues. V was clipped by 0 bases and J by 0 bases, with 9 bases between them. The CDR3 sequence: CASSPPLSSSGNTIYF. Written as DNA, the CDR3 is TGTGCCAGCTCACCACCCCTCAGTTCCTCTGGAAACACCATATATTTT.

V is TRBV27 and J is TRBJ1-1, with 8 bases that match TRBD1. CDR3 size: 15 residues. The junction had 5 bases not matched to a gene; V was cut back by 5 bases and J by 0 bases. The V gene's germline CDR1 is MNHEY and CDR2 SMNVEV (reference sequence). CDR3 sequence (DNA): TGTGCCAGCAGTAGAGGGACAGGATTGAACACTGAAGCTTTCTTT. Amino acids: CASSRGTGLNTEAFF.

This chain connects TRBV30 to TRBJ1-3, with 7 bases lining up with TRBD1. Germline loops: CDR1 GTSNPN, CDR2 SVGIG (reference sequence). V shed 0 bases, J shed 8 bases, and the junction held 7 bases outside the gene matches. This CDR3 has 14 residues. For the CDR3, the DNA is TGTGCCTGGAGTGTAGGGGCAGGGGGATACACCATATATTTT. It translates to CAWSVGAGGYTIYF. The full variable domain, with the rest looked up from reference TRBV30 and TRBJ1-3, is SQTIHQWPATLVQPVGSPLSLECTVEGTSNPNLYWYRQAAGRGLQLLFYSVGIGQISSEVPQNLSASRPQDRQFILSSKKLLLSDSGFYLCAWSVGAGGYTIYFGEGSWLTVV.

The rearrangement joins TRBV11-3 to TRBJ2-2; TRBD2 agrees at 14 bases. With 5 bases clipped from V and 4 bases from J, the junction kept 9 bases outside the gene matches. The CDR3 extends over 18 amino acids. CDR1 and CDR2 from the germline V gene are SGHNT and YENEEA. CDR3 amino acids: CASSALGLAGGGTGELFF. The CDR3 DNA reads as TGTGCCAGCAGCGCATTAGGACTAGCGGGAGGAGGCACCGGGGAGCTGTTTTTT.

The chain uses TRBV5-1 and TRBJ2-7; the D is unclear. This CDR3 is built from 13 residues. The V gene's germline CDR1 is SGHRS and CDR2 YFSETQ. With 1 base removed from V and 0 bases from J, the gap between germline ends came to 5 bases. The CDR3 DNA follows: TGCGCCAGCAGCTTGACGGACTCCTACGAGCAGTACTTC. Protein: CASSLTDSYEQYF.

This clone has only one observation. The chain uses TRBV25-1 and TRBJ1-1, with D possibly being TRBD1 (5 bases). This CDR3 contains 14 residues. Per germline, CDR1 MGHDK and CDR2 SYGVNS. With 3 bases removed from V and 5 bases from J, the gap between germline ends came to 13 bases. In DNA form, the CDR3 reads TGTGCCAGCAGTGAGGTCCGGGGGGGGACTGAAGCTTTCTTT. Its translation is CASSEVRGGTEAFF.

The V call is TRBV9, the J call TRBJ1-2; D possibly corresponds to TRBD1 (6 bases). Germline-derived CDR1 and CDR2 are SGDLS and YYNGEE. This CDR3 has 13 amino acids. With 1 base removed from V and 6 bases from J, the gap between germline ends came to 10 bases. In DNA, the CDR3 is TGTGCCAGCAGCGTAAGACAGGTCGATGGCTACACCTTC. It yields the protein CASSVRQVDGYTF.

This clone has more than one count but fewer than ten. A junction end diverges from the germline sequence, so it may reflect a read error. This chain joins TRBV7-7 and TRBJ2-2; no definite D call. CDR3 size: 14 residues. Germline CDR1 reads SSHAT; CDR2 reads FNYEAQ (reference sequence). The DNA for the CDR3 is TGTGCTAGCAGCTTATTGGTTAACACCGGGGAGCTGTTTTTT. It encodes CASSLLVNTGELFF. The variable domain in full, completed from reference TRBV7-7 and TRBJ2-2, reads GAGVSQSPRYKVTKRGQDVTLRCDPISSHATLYWYQQALGQGPEFLTYFNYEAQPDKSGLPSDRFSAERPEGSISTLTIQRTEQRDSAMYRCASSLLVNTGELFFGEGSRLTVL.

The chain employs TRBV28 and TRBJ2-3; 12 bases match TRBD2. V gave up 6 bases and J gave up 3 bases; unmatched junction bases: 4. The CDR3 totals 15 residues. Per germline, CDR1 MDHEN and CDR2 SYDVKM. CDR3 residues: CASRASGRGTDTQYF. CDR3 coding DNA: TGTGCCAGCAGGGCTAGCGGGAGGGGAACAGATACGCAGTATTTT.

The rearrangement links TRBV3-1 (or the pseudogene TRBV3-2) to TRBJ2-1; D remains ambiguous. The V gene lost 4 bases and the J gene lost 4 bases, with 8 bases spanning the gap. The CDR3 runs 13 residues. The germline V gene encodes CDR1 LGHDT and CDR2 YNNKEL (reference sequence). The DNA for the CDR3 is TGTGCCAGCAGCCGAGACTGGTACAATGAGCAGTTCTTC. This encodes CASSRDWYNEQFF.